This T cell receptor beta chain was captured by sequencing in a study of T cells in Graves' hyperthyroidism and ophthalmopathy. This clonotype was detected ten times or more. Its specificity is not known. Study-level findings and limits: Blood also held most thyroid clonotypes expanded beyond 0.001.

Graves' hyperthyroidism showing no ophthalmopathy progression within 18 months was considered stable. The investigators amplified TCR beta CDR3 regions from RNA transcripts. The study used the HTBI primer set for a first-round RT-PCR of the TCR CDR3. Using its own MiXCR run on the multiplex PCR reads, TCRdb lists one record per CDR3 protein. The sample has approximately 400,000 distinct CDR3 sequences, approximately 15% seen once. The germline CDR1 and CDR2 sequences are KGHDR and SFDVKD. J gave up 2 bases and V 4 bases, and 5 bases lay outside the gene matches. The CDR3 loop spans 15 amino acids. The chain employs TRBV24-1 and TRBJ2-3; 7 bases line up with TRBD2. The sequenced sample consisted of blood. The TCR was taken from a woman aged 60-75 years with Graves' hyperthyroidism. In DNA, the CDR3 is TGTGCCACCAGTGACCCTGGGACTATCACAGATACGCAGTATTTT. Translation: CATSDPGTITDTQYF.